This paragraph reports one TCR beta chain. CDR3 length: 14 amino acids. Trimming stripped 5 bases from V and 3 bases from J, with 13 bases between. From germline, CDR1 is SGHTA and CDR2 FQGNSA. The study amplified TCR beta CDR3 regions using RNA transcripts. Investigators did first-round RT-PCR with HTBI primers, then second-round multiplex PCR. TCRdb re-derived calls from the multiplex PCR reads in MiXCR, one entry per CDR3 protein. There are about 740,000 distinct CDR3 sequences in the sample; roughly two fifths occur only once, and 44% lies in the top ten. The sample originates from a study of Graves' ophthalmopathy and Graves' hyperthyroidism.

The sequenced sample consisted of peripheral blood. The sequence came from an adult man with Graves' ophthalmopathy. The rearrangement uses TRBV7-2 and TRBJ1-1; D is undetermined. CDR3 sequence: CASSPARQHTEAFF. CDR3 DNA sequence: TGTGCCAGCAGCCCCGCGCGCCAGCACACTGAAGCTTTCTTT.